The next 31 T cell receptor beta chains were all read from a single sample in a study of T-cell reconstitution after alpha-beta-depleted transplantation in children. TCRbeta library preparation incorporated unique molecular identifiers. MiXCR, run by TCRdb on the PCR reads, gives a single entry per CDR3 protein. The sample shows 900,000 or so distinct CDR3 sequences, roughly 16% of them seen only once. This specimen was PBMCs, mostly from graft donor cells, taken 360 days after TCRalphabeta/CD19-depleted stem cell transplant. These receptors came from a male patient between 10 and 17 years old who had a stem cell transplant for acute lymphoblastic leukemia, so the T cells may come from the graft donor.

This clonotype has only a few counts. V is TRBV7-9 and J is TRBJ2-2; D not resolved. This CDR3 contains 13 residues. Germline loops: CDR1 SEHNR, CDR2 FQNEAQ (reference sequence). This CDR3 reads CAVGGPNTGELFF. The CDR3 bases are TGTGCGGTGGGCGGCCCGAACACCGGGGAGCTGTTTTTT.

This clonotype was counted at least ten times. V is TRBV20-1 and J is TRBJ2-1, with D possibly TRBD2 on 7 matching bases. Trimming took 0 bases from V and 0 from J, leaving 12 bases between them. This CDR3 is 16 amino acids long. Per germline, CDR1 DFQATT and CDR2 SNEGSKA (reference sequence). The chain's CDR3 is CSARDPGGASYNEQFF. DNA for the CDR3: TGCAGTGCTAGAGATCCGGGGGGCGCCTCCTACAATGAGCAGTTCTTC.

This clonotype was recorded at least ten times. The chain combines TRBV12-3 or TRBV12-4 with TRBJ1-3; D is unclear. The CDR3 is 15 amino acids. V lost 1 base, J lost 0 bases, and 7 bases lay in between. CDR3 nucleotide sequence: TGTGCCAGCAGTTTAGACGGATACTCTGGAAACACCATATATTTT. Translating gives CASSLDGYSGNTIYF.

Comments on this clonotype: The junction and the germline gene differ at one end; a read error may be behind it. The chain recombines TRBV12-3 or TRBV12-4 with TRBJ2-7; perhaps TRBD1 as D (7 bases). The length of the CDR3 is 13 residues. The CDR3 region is CASTWRGRDDQYF. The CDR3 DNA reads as TGTGCCAGCACTTGGAGGGGGCGCGACGACCAGTACTTC.

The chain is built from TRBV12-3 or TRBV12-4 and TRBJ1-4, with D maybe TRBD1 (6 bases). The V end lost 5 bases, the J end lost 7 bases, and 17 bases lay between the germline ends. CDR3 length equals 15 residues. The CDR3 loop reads CASSPSGGWGEKLFF. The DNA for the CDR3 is TGTGCCAGCAGTCCCAGTGGGGGCTGGGGTGAAAAACTGTTTTTT.

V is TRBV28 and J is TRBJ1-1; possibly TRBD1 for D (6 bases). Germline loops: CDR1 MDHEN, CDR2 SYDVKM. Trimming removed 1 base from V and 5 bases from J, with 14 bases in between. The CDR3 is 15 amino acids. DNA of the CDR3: TGTGCCAGCAGTTTATTTATTAGGGGGGAGACTGAAGCTTTCTTT. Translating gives CASSLFIRGETEAFF. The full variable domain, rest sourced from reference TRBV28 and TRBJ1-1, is DVKVTQSSRYLVKRTGEKVFLECVQDMDHENMFWYRQDPGLGLRLIYFSYDVKMKEKGDIPEGYSVSREKKERFSLILESASTNQTSMYLCASSLFIRGETEAFFGQGTRLTVV.

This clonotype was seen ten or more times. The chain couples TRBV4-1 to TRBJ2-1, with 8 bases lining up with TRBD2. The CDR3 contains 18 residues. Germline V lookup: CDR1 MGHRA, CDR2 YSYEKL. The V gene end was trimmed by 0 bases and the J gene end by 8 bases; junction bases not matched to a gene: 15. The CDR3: CASSQEDGRAFLMDEQFF. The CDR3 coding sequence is TGCGCCAGCAGCCAAGAGGACGGGAGGGCCTTTCTTATGGATGAGCAGTTCTTC.

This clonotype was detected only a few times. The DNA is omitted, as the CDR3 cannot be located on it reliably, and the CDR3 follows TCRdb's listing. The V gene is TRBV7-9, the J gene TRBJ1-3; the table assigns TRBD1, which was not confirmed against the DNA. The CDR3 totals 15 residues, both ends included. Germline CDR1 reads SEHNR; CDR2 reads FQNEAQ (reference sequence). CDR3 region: CASIVSGPAGNTIYF.

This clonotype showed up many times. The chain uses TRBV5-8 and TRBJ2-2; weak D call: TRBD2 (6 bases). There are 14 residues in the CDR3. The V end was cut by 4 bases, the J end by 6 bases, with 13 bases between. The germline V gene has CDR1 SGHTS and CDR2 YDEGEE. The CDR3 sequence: CASSDGRGSGELFF. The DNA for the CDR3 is TGTGCCAGCAGCGACGGACGGGGGTCCGGGGAGCTGTTTTTT.

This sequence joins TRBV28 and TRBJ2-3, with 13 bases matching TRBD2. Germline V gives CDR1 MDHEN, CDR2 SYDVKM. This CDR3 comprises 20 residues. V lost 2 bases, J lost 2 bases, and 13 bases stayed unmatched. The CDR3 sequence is CASSLRGLAGARIFTDTQYF. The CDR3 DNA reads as TGTGCCAGCAGTTTACGAGGACTAGCGGGAGCACGGATATTCACAGATACGCAGTATTTT.

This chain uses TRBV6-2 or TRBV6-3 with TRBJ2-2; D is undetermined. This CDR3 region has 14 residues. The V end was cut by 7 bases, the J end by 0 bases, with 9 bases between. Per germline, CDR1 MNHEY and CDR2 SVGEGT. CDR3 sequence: CASTRSANTGELFF. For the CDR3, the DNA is TGTGCCAGCACTCGCAGCGCGAACACCGGGGAGCTGTTTTTT.

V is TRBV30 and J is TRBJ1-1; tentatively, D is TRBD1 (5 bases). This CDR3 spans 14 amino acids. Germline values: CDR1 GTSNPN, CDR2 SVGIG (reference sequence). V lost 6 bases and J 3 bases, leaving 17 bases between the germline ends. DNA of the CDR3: TGTGCCTGTAGGGGCGCCGCGTGGGACACTGAAGCTTTCTTT. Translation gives CACRGAAWDTEAFF.

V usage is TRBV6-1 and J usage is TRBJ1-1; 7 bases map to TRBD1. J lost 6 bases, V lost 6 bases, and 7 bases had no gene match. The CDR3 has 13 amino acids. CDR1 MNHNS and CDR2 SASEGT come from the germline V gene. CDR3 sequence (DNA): TGTGCCAGCAGATTCGGGACAGTTTCTGAAGCTTTCTTT. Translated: CASRFGTVSEAFF.

The CDR3 spells CASSDGRDIHEHGDTGELFF. The CDR3 region has the DNA TGTGCCAGCAGCGACGGGCGGGACATACACGAACACGGGGACACCGGGGAGCTGTTTTTT. The chain employs TRBV14 and TRBJ2-2, with D possibly called TRBD1 or TRBD2 (6 bases each). Germline V gene sequence: CDR1 SGHDN, CDR2 FVKESK. The CDR3 has 20 residues. Deletions cut 5 bases from V and 3 bases from J, with 28 bases between.

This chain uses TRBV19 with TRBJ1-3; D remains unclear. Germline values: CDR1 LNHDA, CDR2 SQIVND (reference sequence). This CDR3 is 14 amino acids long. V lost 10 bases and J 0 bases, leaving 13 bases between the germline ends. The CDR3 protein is CATKVVSSGNTIYF. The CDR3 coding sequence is TGTGCCACCAAGGTGGTTAGCTCTGGAAACACCATATATTTT.

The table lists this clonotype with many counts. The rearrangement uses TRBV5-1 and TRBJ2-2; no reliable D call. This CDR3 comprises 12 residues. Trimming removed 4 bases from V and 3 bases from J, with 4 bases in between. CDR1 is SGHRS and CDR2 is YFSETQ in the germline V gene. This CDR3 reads CASSPHTGELFF. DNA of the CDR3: TGCGCCAGCAGCCCTCACACCGGGGAGCTGTTTTTT.

CDR3 sequence: CASSPPERDPGELFF. The CDR3 DNA reads TGTGCCAGCTCACCACCAGAGCGGGACCCCGGGGAGCTGTTTTTT. The chain has TRBV18 and TRBJ2-2, with 7 bases fitting TRBD2. Losses at the gene ends were 0 bases for V and 6 bases for J; bases not matched to a gene: 4. From germline, CDR1 is KGHSH and CDR2 LQKENI. CDR3 length: 15 residues.

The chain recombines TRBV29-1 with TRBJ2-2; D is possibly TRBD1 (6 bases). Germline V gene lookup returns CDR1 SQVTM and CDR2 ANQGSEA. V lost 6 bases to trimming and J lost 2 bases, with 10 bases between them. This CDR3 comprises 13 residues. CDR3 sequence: CSVHRANTGELFF. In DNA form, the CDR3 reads TGCAGCGTCCACAGGGCAAACACCGGGGAGCTGTTTTTT.

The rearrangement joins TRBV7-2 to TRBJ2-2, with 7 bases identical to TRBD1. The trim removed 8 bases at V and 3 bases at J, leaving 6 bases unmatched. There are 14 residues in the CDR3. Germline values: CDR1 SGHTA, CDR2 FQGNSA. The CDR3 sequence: CASRGGPYTGELFF. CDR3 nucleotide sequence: TGTGCCAGCCGAGGGGGCCCATACACCGGGGAGCTGTTTTTT.

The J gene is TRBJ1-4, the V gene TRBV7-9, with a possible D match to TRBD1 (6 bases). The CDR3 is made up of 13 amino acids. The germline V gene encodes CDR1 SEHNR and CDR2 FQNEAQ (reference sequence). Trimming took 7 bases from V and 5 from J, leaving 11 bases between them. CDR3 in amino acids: CASKGRGNEKLFF. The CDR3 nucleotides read TGTGCCAGCAAAGGGAGGGGGAATGAAAAACTGTTTTTT. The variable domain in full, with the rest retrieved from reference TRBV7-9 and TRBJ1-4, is DTGVSQNPRHKITKRGQNVTFRCDPISEHNRLYWYRQTLGQGPEFLTYFQNEAQLEKSRLLSDRFSAERPKGSFSTLEIQRTEQGDSAMYLCASKGRGNEKLFFGSGTQLSVL.

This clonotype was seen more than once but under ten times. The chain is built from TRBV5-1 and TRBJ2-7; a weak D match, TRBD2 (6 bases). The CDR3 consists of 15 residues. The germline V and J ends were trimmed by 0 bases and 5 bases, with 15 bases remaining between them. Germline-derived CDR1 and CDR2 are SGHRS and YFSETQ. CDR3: CASSLDDGSSHEQYF. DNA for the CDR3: TGCGCCAGCAGCTTGGATGACGGGAGTTCCCACGAGCAGTACTTC.

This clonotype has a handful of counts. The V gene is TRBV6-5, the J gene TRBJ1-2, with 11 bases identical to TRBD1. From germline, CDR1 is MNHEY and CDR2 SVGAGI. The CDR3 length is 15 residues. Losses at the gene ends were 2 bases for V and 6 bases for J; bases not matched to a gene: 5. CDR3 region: CASSYPGQGADGYTF. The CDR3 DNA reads TGTGCCAGCAGTTACCCCGGACAGGGGGCGGATGGCTACACCTTC.

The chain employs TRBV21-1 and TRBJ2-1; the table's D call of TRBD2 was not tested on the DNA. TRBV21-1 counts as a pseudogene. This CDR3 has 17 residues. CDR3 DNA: TGTGCCAGCAGCAAAGAGGGTAGCGGCCCCTCCTACAATGAGCAGTTCTTC. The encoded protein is CASSKEGSGPSYNEQFF.

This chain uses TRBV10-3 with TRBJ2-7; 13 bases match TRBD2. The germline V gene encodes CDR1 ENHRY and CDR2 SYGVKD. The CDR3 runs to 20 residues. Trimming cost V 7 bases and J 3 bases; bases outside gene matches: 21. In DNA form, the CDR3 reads TGTGCCATCAAATCTGGGGTAACTAGCGGGAGGGCGAGGATGCACTACGAGCAGTACTTC. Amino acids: CAIKSGVTSGRARMHYEQYF.

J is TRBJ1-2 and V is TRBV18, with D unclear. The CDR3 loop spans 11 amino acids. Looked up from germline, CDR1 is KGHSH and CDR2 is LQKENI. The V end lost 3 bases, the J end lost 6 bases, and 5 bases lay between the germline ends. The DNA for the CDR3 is TGTGCCAGCTCACCGGACCATGGCTACACCTTC. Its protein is CASSPDHGYTF. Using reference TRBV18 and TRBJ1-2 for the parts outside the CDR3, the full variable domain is NAGVMQNPRHLVRRRGQEARLRCSPMKGHSHVYWYRQLPEEGLKFMVYLQKENIIDESGMPKERFSAEFPKEGPSILRIQQVVRGDSAAYFCASSPDHGYTFGSGTRLTVV.

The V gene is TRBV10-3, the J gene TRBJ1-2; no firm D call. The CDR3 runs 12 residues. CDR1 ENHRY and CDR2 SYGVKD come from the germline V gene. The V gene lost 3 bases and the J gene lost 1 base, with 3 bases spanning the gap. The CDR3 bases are TGTGCCATCAGTGACTTTAACTATGGCTACACCTTC. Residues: CAISDFNYGYTF.

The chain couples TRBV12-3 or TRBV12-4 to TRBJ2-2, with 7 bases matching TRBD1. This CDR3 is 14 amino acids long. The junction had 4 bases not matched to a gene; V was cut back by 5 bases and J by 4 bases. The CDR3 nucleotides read TGTGCCAGCAGTACCTACAGGGGCACCGGGGAGCTGTTTTTT. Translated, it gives CASSTYRGTGELFF.

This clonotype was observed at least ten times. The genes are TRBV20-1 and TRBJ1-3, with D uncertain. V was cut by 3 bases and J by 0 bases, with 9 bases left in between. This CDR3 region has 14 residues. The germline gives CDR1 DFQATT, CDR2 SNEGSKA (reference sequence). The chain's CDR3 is CSASAGNSGNTIYF. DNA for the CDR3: TGCAGTGCTAGTGCGGGTAACTCTGGAAACACCATATATTTT.

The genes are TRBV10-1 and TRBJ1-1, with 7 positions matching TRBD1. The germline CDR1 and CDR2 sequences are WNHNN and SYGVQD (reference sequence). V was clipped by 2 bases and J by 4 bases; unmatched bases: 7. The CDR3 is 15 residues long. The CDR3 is CASSERRGQSTEAFF. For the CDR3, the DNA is TGCGCCAGCAGTGAGAGAAGGGGGCAGAGCACTGAAGCTTTCTTT.

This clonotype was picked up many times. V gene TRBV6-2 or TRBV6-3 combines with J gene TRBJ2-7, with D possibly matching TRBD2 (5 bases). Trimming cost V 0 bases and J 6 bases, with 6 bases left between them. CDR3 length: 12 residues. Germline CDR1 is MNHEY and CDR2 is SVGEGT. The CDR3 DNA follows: TGTGCCAGCAGTTACTCTAGCGTCGAGCAGTACTTC. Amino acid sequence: CASSYSSVEQYF.

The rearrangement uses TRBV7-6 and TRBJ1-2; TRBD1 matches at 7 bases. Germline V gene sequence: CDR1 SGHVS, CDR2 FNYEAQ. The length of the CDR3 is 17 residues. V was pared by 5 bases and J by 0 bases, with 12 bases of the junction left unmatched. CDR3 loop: CASSPGQRIHPNYGYTF. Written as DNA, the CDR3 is TGTGCCAGCAGCCCGGGACAGAGAATTCACCCTAACTATGGCTACACCTTC.